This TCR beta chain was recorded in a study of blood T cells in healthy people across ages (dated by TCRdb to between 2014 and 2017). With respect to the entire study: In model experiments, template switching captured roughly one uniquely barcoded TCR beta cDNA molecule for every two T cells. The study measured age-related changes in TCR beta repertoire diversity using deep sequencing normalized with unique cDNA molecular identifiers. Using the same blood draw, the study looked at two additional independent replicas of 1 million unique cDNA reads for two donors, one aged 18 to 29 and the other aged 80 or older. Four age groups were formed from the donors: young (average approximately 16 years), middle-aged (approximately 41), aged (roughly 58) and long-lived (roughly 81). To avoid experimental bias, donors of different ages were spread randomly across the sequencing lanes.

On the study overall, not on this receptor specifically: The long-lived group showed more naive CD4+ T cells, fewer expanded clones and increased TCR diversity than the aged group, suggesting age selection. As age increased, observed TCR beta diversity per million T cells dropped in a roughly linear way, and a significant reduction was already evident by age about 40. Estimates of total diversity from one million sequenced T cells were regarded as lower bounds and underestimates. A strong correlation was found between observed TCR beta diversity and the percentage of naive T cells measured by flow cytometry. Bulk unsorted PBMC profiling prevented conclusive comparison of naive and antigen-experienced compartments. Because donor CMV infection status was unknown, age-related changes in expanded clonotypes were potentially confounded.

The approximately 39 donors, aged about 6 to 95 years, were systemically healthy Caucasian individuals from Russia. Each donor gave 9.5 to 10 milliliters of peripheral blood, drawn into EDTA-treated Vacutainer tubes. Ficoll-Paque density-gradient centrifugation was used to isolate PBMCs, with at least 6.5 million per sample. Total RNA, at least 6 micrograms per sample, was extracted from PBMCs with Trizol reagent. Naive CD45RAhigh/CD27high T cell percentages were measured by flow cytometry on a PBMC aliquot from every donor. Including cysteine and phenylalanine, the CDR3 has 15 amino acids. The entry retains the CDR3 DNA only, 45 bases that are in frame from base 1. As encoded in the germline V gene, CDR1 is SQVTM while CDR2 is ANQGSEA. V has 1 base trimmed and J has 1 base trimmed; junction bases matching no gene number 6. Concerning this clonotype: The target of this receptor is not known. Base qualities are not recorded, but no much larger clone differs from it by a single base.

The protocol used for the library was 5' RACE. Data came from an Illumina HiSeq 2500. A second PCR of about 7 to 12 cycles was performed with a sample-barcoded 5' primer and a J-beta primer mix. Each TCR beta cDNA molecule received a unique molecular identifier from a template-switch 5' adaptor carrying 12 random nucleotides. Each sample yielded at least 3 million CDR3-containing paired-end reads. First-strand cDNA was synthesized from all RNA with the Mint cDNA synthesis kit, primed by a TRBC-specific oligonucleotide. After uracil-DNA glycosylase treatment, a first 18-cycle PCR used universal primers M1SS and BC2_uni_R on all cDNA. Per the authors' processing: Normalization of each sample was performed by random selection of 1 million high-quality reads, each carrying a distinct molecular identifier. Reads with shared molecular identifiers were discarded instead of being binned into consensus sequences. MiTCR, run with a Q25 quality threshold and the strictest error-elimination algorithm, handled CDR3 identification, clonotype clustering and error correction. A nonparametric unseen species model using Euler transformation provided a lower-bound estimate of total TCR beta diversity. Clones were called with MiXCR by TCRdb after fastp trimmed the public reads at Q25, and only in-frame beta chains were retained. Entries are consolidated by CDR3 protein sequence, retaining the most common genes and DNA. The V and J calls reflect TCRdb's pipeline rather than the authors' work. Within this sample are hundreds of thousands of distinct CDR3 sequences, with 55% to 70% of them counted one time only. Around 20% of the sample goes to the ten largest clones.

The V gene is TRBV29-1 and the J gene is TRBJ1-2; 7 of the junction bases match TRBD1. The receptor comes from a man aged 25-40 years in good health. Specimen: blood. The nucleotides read TGCAGCGTTGAAGGGGTACAGGGGAGTAACTATGGCTACACCTTC. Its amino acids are CSVEGVQGSNYGYTF.